Below, 32 T cell receptor beta chains from the same sample are listed, as sequenced in a study of blood T cell repertoires in COVID-19. Profiling relied on immunoSEQ multiplex PCR, and the TCRdb table lists in-frame clones only, not all of them. Here the sample spans fewer than 120,000 clones, 75% to 85% being singletons. Material for sequencing was peripheral blood. Receptors were obtained from a woman aged 60 to 75 with acute or convalescent COVID-19.

To note about this clone: The junction and the germline gene differ at one end; a read error may be behind it. The chain recombines TRBV4-2 with TRBJ1-2; no clear D gene. The CDR3 totals 9 residues. Germline CDR1 is LGHNA and CDR2 is YNFKEQ. In DNA, the CDR3 is TGTGCCACCCCAATGTGGGAGGACTTC. Translating it yields CATPMWEDF.

In its sample, this clone was seen a few times. The genes are TRBV2 and TRBJ1-1; D is perhaps TRBD1 (5 bases). Germline loops: CDR1 SNHLY, CDR2 FYNNEI. This CDR3 spans 13 amino acids. Deletions cut 10 bases from V and 1 base from J, with 13 bases between. Here the CDR3 DNA reads TGTGCCACAGGACGGGGGGGGAACACTGAAGCTTTCTTT. Translation: CATGRGGNTEAFF.

This chain joins TRBV5-4 and TRBJ1-6, with D possibly being TRBD1 (5 bases). The ends were cut back, 2 bases at V and 7 bases at J, with 10 bases in the middle. Germline lookup yields CDR1 SGHNT and CDR2 YYREEE (reference sequence). This CDR3 comprises 14 residues. The CDR3 DNA is TGTGCCAGCAGCTTTCCAGGGAGGAATTCACCCCTCCACTTT. Translating gives CASSFPGRNSPLHF.

J is TRBJ1-1 and V is TRBV5-4; D is perhaps TRBD1 (5 bases). The CDR3 runs to 14 residues. Germline CDR1 and CDR2: SGHNT and YYREEE (reference sequence). V was clipped by 4 bases and J by 4 bases, with 14 bases between them. The CDR3 sequence is CASSHGGLGTEAFF. In DNA form, the CDR3 reads TGTGCCAGCAGCCACGGGGGTCTAGGCACTGAAGCTTTCTTT. Together with reference TRBV5-4 and TRBJ1-1, the CDR3 gives the full variable domain: ETGVTQSPTHLIKTRGQQVTLRCSSQSGHNTVSWYQQALGQGPQFIFQYYREEENGRGNFPPRFSGLQFPNYSSELNVNALELDDSALYLCASSHGGLGTEAFFGQGTRLTVV.

This chain connects TRBV6-5 to TRBJ2-7; 10 bases are a match to TRBD1. The CDR3 spans 13 residues. Trimming took 1 base from V and 7 from J; bases not matched to a gene: 1. In germline, CDR1 is MNHEY, CDR2 SVGAGI. The CDR3 sequence is CASSYWDRGEQYF. The CDR3, as DNA: TGTGCCAGCAGTTACTGGGACAGGGGAGAGCAGTACTTC.

As DNA, the CDR3 is TGCAGTGCTAGTTCCGCCATTACAGGGGGCAATCAGCCCCAGCATTTT. This encodes CSASSAITGGNQPQHF. This chain uses TRBV20-1 with TRBJ1-5; the match to TRBD1 covers 7 bases. The CDR3 has 16 residues. CDR1 is DFQATT and CDR2 is SNEGSKA in the germline V gene (reference sequence). The V segment lost 3 bases and the J segment 2 bases; nucleotides outside the gene matches: 10.

The CDR3 loop reads CASSQDRGRENYGYTF. The CDR3 DNA is TGTGCCAGCTCCCAGGACAGGGGGCGCGAAAACTATGGCTACACCTTC. The chain has TRBV18 and TRBJ1-2, with 11 bases lining up with TRBD1. Germline V gives CDR1 KGHSH, CDR2 LQKENI. The CDR3 covers 16 residues. V shed 6 bases and J 2 bases; nucleotides not matched to a gene: 8.

This clone was observed a few times. The rearrangement joins TRBV30 to TRBJ1-6; tentatively, D is TRBD1 (6 bases). Germline values: CDR1 GTSNPN, CDR2 SVGIG (reference sequence). The CDR3 totals 18 residues. Trimming pared 0 bases from V and 4 bases from J, leaving 19 bases between. The CDR3 reads CAWSVSSRGQGYNSPLHF. CDR3 bases: TGTGCCTGGAGTGTAAGCAGTCGGGGCCAGGGGTATAATTCACCCCTCCACTTT.

A single count supports this clone. The chain combines TRBV6-2 or TRBV6-3 with TRBJ2-1; D may be TRBD1 (5 bases). The CDR3 loop spans 14 amino acids. Germline lookup yields CDR1 MNHEY and CDR2 SVGEGT. V was trimmed by 4 bases and J by 8 bases, leaving 15 bases between them. CDR3 protein: CASSWQGLPDEQFF. In DNA form, the CDR3 reads TGTGCCAGCAGTTGGCAGGGTCTGCCCGATGAGCAGTTCTTC.

V is TRBV5-1 and J is TRBJ2-2; D perhaps matches TRBD2 (6 bases). CDR3 length equals 13 residues. The V gene's germline CDR1 is SGHRS and CDR2 YFSETQ. V was trimmed by 5 bases and J by 4 bases, leaving 9 bases between them. The CDR3 spells CASSPGGTGELFF. The CDR3 DNA reads as TGCGCCAGCAGTCCCGGGGGCACCGGGGAGCTGTTTTTT.

The count of this clone is one. V gene TRBV19 combines with J gene TRBJ1-2, with a tentative D call TRBD1 (6 bases). The CDR3 is 14 amino acids. Germline values: CDR1 LNHDA, CDR2 SQIVND (reference sequence). Trimming removed 5 bases from V and 0 bases from J, with 10 bases in between. CDR3 in DNA: TGTGCCAGTAGTCCAGGGACATCTAACTATGGCTACACCTTC. Its translation is CASSPGTSNYGYTF. The complete variable domain, with remaining parts taken from reference TRBV19 and TRBJ1-2, reads DGGITQSPKYLFRKEGQNVTLSCEQNLNHDAMYWYRQDPGQGLRLIYYSQIVNDFQKGDIAEGYSVSREKKESFPLTVTSAQKNPTAFYLCASSPGTSNYGYTFGSGTRLTVV.

This clone turned up a few times. This rearrangement joins TRBV9 to TRBJ1-4, with 9 bases fitting TRBD1. CDR1 is SGDLS, CDR2 YYNGEE, per germline. CDR3 size: 16 residues. Trimming took 4 bases from V and 8 from J; bases not matched to a gene: 12. The CDR3 nucleotides read TGTGCCAGCAGCCCAAAGTCGGGGACAGGGTTAGAAAAACTGTTTTTT. As protein: CASSPKSGTGLEKLFF.

The rearrangement links TRBV6-5 to TRBJ2-5; 8 nucleotides align to TRBD1. This CDR3 has 14 amino acids. With 6 bases clipped from V and 7 bases from J, the junction kept 10 bases outside the gene matches. CDR1 is MNHEY, CDR2 SVGAGI, per germline. This CDR3 is CASRNIDRGGTQYF. CDR3 DNA sequence: TGTGCCAGCAGGAACATTGACAGGGGTGGGACCCAGTACTTC.

The V call is TRBV12-5, the J call TRBJ1-4; possible D gene TRBD1, 6 bases. Deletions cut 6 bases from V and 7 bases from J, with 12 bases between. The CDR3 runs 13 residues. CDR1 and CDR2 (germline): LGHNT, FRNRAP. This CDR3 reads CASGRDIREKLFF. In DNA, the CDR3 is TGTGCTAGTGGCAGGGACATCCGTGAAAAACTGTTTTTT.

This clone has just a few counts. V and J are TRBV5-3 and TRBJ2-7; tentatively, D is TRBD2 (6 bases). TRBV5-3 is an ORF, with its function uncertain. This CDR3 spans 15 amino acids. Trimming left V 0 bases short and J 0 bases short, with 10 bases between. CDR3 bases: TGTGCCAGAAGCTTGGCCCGGGGGACCTCCTACGAGCAGTACTTC. Translating it yields CARSLARGTSYEQYF.

There are a few counts of this clone. The rearrangement joins TRBV28 to TRBJ2-3; D perhaps matches TRBD2 (5 bases). In germline, CDR1 is MDHEN, CDR2 SYDVKM. Trimming shortened V by 1 base and J by 2 bases, and 10 bases separated the two germline ends. This CDR3 comprises 15 residues. The CDR3 DNA is TGTGCCAGCAGTTTATTGACGGGATTCACAGATACGCAGTATTTT. Its translation is CASSLLTGFTDTQYF.

The chain couples TRBV6-2 or TRBV6-3 to TRBJ1-2, with TRBD1 identical over 8 bases. The CDR3 covers 15 residues. In germline, CDR1 is MNHEY, CDR2 SVGEGT. V was pared by 2 bases and J by 3 bases, with 5 bases of the junction left unmatched. CDR3 region: CASSYPDRGDYGYTF. The CDR3 nucleotides are TGTGCCAGCAGTTACCCAGACAGGGGCGACTATGGCTACACCTTC.

V is TRBV11-3 and J is TRBJ2-1, with TRBD2 matching over 8 bases. The CDR3 runs to 13 residues. Germline V gene sequence: CDR1 SGHNT, CDR2 YENEEA. V shed 8 bases and J 9 bases; nucleotides not matched to a gene: 9. The CDR3 sequence is CASSPVAGSEQFF. CDR3 nucleotides: TGTGCCAGCTCCCCGGTAGCGGGGAGTGAGCAGTTCTTC. Filled out from reference TRBV11-3 and TRBJ2-1, the complete variable domain reads EAGVVQSPRYKIIEKKQPVAFWCNPISGHNTLYWYLQNLGQGPELLIRYENEEAVDDSQLPKDRFSAERLKGVDSTLKIQPAELGDSAVYLCASSPVAGSEQFFGPGTRLTVL.

The chain is built from TRBV7-9 and TRBJ1-2, with 9 bases aligning to TRBD1. The CDR3 length is 14 residues. V was pared by 4 bases and J by 6 bases, with 6 bases of the junction left unmatched. Germline V CDR1 and CDR2: SEHNR, FQNEAQ (reference sequence). CDR3 nucleotide sequence: TGTGCCAGCAGCTCGGGACAGGGAAAACATGGCTACACCTTC. This codes for CASSSGQGKHGYTF.

The chain has TRBV5-1 and TRBJ2-1; D is perhaps TRBD1 (7 bases). Trimming left V 4 bases short and J 4 bases short, with 12 bases between. CDR3 length: 14 amino acids. Germline CDR1 and CDR2: SGHRS and YFSETQ. The CDR3 sequence: CASSPAGQYNEQFF. The CDR3 DNA is TGCGCCAGCAGCCCGGCGGGACAGTACAATGAGCAGTTCTTC.

The chain joins TRBV28 to TRBJ1-1; 8 nucleotides match TRBD1. This CDR3 is built from 16 residues. The germline V gene encodes CDR1 MDHEN and CDR2 SYDVKM. V dropped 7 bases and J dropped 2; count of bases not matched to a gene: 12. In nucleotides, the CDR3 is TGTGCCAGCACCCCGCCCGCGACAGGGGTTAACACTGAAGCTTTCTTT. Amino acids: CASTPPATGVNTEAFF.

The chain carries TRBV7-9 and TRBJ2-5, with D perhaps matching TRBD1 (6 bases). V was pared by 5 bases and J by 7 bases, with 23 bases between. The germline V gene encodes CDR1 SEHNR and CDR2 FQNEAQ (reference sequence). CDR3 size: 16 residues. CDR3 sequence: CASSPPVDSRVGTQYF. The CDR3, as DNA: TGTGCCAGCAGCCCACCCGTGGACAGTCGAGTAGGGACCCAGTACTTC.

Only one count was recorded for this clone. The rearrangement uses TRBV4-1 and TRBJ1-4; D may be TRBD1 (5 bases). Germline loops: CDR1 MGHRA, CDR2 YSYEKL. V was pared by 1 base and J by 7 bases, with 13 bases between. The CDR3 totals 15 residues. The CDR3: CASSQVEGYFEKLFF. The DNA for the CDR3 is TGCGCCAGCAGCCAAGTGGAGGGGTACTTTGAAAAACTGTTTTTT.

This chain links TRBV7-6 with TRBJ2-2, with TRBD2 identical over 14 bases. There are 21 residues in the CDR3. Germline CDR1 is SGHVS and CDR2 is FNYEAQ. V gave up 5 bases and J gave up 2 bases; unmatched junction bases: 16. CDR3 coding DNA: TGTGCCAGCAGCCACCGCGGACTAGCGGGGGGTCGGAACCTAAACACCGGGGAGCTGTTTTTT. It yields the protein CASSHRGLAGGRNLNTGELFF.

The rearrangement uses TRBV11-3 and TRBJ1-1; 7 bases match TRBD1. CDR1 is SGHNT and CDR2 is YENEEA in the germline V gene. The CDR3 covers 12 residues. The J segment lost 9 bases and the V segment lost 3 bases, leaving 4 bases of the junction unmatched. The CDR3 nucleotides read TGTGCCAGCAGCTTGGGACAGCGGAAAGCTTTCTTT. This encodes CASSLGQRKAFF.

The chain employs TRBV28 and TRBJ2-5; 9 bases line up with TRBD1. The CDR3 length is 15 residues. Germline CDR1 MDHEN, CDR2 SYDVKM. The J segment lost 3 bases and the V segment lost 5 bases, leaving 7 bases of the junction unmatched. CDR3 DNA sequence: TGTGCCAGCAGTCCATCCGGGACAGGGAAAGAGACCCAGTACTTC. Its translation is CASSPSGTGKETQYF.

This chain links TRBV11-3 with TRBJ2-3; no definite D call. Germline assignment: CDR1 SGHNT and CDR2 YENEEA. V was pared by 0 bases and J by 5 bases, with 15 bases between. This CDR3 comprises 16 residues. The CDR3 here is CASSLERPGSGDTQYF. CDR3 sequence (DNA): TGTGCCAGCAGCTTAGAACGGCCCGGCTCGGGAGATACGCAGTATTTT.

The V gene is TRBV30, the J gene TRBJ1-6; no clear D gene. V was shortened by 3 bases and J by 0 bases, with 12 bases between the two germline ends. The CDR3 is 16 amino acids. Looked up from germline, CDR1 is GTSNPN and CDR2 is SVGIG (reference sequence). The CDR3 DNA reads TGTGCCTGGAGGGCCGGGATTAGCTCCTATAATTCACCCCTCCACTTT. Residues: CAWRAGISSYNSPLHF.

The V and J genes are TRBV15 and TRBJ2-5, with 10 positions matching TRBD2. The trim removed 0 bases at V and 4 bases at J, leaving 8 bases unmatched. Germline V gene lookup returns CDR1 LNHNV and CDR2 YYDKDF (reference sequence). This CDR3 has 17 residues. The chain's CDR3 is CATSRDRLAGVRETQYF. CDR3 bases: TGTGCCACCAGCAGAGATCGGCTAGCGGGGGTGCGAGAGACCCAGTACTTC. The variable domain in full, completed from reference TRBV15 and TRBJ2-5, reads DAMVIQNPRYQVTQFGKPVTLSCSQTLNHNVMYWYQQKSSQAPKLLFHYYDKDFNNEADTPDNFQSRRPNTSFCFLDIRSPGLGDTAMYLCATSRDRLAGVRETQYFGPGTRLLVL.

The chain recombines TRBV4-1 with TRBJ1-5; D ambiguous. The CDR3 is 15 residues long. V lost 4 bases and J lost 7, with 17 bases in between. The germline CDR1 and CDR2 sequences are MGHRA and YSYEKL. The CDR3 spells CASSPIEGSGQPQHF. Written as DNA, the CDR3 is TGCGCCAGCAGCCCGATCGAGGGTTCAGGACAGCCCCAGCATTTT.

The chain links TRBV6-1 to TRBJ1-5; 10 nucleotides line up with TRBD1. The CDR3 is 16 amino acids. Trimming took 4 bases from V and 0 from J; bases not matched to a gene: 3. Germline assignment: CDR1 MNHNS and CDR2 SASEGT. The CDR3 loop is CASSATGGHSNQPQHF. In DNA form, the CDR3 reads TGTGCCAGCAGTGCGACAGGGGGCCATAGCAATCAGCCCCAGCATTTT.

CDR3: CASSPGDRSNSPLHF. In DNA form, the CDR3 reads TGTGCCAGCAGCCCGGGGGATCGTAGTAATTCACCCCTCCACTTT. The rearrangement links TRBV7-6 to TRBJ1-6, with D perhaps TRBD1 (5 bases). Germline-derived CDR1 and CDR2 are SGHVS and FNYEAQ. V gave up 5 bases and J gave up 6 bases, with 14 bases separating them. This CDR3 spans 15 amino acids.